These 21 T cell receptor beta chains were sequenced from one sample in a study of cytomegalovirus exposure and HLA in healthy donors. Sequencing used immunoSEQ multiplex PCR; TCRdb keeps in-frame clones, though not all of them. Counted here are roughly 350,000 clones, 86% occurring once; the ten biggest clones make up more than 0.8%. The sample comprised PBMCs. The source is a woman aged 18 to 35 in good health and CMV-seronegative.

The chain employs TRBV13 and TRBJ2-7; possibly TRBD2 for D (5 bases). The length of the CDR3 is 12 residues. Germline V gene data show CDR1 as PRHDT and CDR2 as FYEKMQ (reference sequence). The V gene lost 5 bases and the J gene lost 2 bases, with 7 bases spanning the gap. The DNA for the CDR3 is TGTGCCAGCAGCGTCGGGACCTACGAGCAGTACTTC. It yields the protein CASSVGTYEQYF.

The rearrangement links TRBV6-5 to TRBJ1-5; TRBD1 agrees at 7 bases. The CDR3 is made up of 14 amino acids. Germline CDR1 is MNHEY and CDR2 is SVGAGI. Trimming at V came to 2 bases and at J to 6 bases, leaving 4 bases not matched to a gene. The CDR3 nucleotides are TGTGCCAGCAGTTACGGCAGGGGGGCTCAGCCCCAGCATTTT. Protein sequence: CASSYGRGAQPQHF.

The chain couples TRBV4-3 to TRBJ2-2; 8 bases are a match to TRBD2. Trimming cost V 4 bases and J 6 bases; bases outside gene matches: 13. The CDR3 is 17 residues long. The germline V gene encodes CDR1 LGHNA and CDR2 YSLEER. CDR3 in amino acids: CASSRRRETSVSGELFF. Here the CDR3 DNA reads TGCGCCAGCAGCCGCCGAAGGGAGACTAGCGTATCCGGGGAGCTGTTTTTT.

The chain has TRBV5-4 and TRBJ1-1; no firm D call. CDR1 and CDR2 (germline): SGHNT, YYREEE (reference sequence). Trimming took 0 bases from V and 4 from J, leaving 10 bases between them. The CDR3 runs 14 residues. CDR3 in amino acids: CASSLEAGSTEAFF. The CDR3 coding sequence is TGTGCCAGCAGCTTGGAGGCGGGGAGCACTGAAGCTTTCTTT.

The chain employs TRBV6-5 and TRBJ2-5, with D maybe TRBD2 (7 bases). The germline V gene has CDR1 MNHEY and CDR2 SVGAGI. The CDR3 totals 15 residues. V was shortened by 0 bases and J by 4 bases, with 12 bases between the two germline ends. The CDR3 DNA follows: TGTGCCAGCAGTTACTCGGAGGGAGGGGGAGAGACCCAGTACTTC. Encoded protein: CASSYSEGGGETQYF.

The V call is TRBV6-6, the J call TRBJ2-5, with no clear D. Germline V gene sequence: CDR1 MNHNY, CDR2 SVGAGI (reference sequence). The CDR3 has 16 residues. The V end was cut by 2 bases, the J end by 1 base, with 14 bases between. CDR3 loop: CASSYEFLQAQETQYF. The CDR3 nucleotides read TGTGCCAGCAGTTACGAGTTCCTCCAAGCCCAAGAGACCCAGTACTTC.

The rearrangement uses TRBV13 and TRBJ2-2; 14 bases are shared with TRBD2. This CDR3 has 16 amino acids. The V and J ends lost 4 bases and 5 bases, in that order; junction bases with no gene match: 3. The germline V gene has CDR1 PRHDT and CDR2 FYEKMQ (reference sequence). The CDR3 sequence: CASSSGLAGETGELFF. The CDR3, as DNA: TGTGCCAGCAGCTCGGGACTAGCGGGAGAAACCGGGGAGCTGTTTTTT.

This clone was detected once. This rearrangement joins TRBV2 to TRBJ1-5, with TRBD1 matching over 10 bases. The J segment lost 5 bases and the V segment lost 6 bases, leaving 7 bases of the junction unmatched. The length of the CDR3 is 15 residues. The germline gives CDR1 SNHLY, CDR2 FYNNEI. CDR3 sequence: CASSLGQGPHQPQHF. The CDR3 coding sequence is TGTGCCAGCAGCTTGGGACAGGGGCCACATCAGCCCCAGCATTTT.

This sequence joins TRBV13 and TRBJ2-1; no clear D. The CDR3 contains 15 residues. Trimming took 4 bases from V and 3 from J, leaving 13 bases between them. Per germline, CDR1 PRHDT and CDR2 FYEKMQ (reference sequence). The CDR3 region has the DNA TGTGCCAGCAGCTCTCAAGCCCGCGACTACAATGAGCAGTTCTTC. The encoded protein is CASSSQARDYNEQFF.

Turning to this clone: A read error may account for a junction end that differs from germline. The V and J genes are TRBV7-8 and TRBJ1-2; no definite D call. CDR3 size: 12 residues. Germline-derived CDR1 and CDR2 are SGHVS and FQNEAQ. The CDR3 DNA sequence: TGTGCCAGCAGCTTAGATTTCAACACCCAAGCGTTC. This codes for CASSLDFNTQAF.

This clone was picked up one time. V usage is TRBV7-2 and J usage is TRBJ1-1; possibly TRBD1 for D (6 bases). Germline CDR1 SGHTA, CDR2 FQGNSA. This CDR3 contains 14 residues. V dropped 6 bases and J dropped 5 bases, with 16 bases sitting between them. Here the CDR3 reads CASRRGGGRTEAFF. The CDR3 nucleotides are TGTGCCAGCAGGCGGGGAGGGGGGAGAACTGAAGCTTTCTTT.

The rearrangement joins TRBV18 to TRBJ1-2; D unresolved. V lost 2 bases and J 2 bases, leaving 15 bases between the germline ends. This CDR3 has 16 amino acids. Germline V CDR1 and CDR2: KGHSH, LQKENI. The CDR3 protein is CASSPVPEALNYGYTF. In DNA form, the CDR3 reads TGTGCCAGCTCACCAGTCCCCGAGGCCCTAAACTATGGCTACACCTTC.

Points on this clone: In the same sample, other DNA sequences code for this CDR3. The CDR3 loop reads CASSIAGATYEQYF. The CDR3 bases are TGTGCCAGCAGTATAGCGGGAGCTACTTACGAGCAGTACTTC. The chain couples TRBV6-5 to TRBJ2-7; the match to TRBD2 covers 9 bases. The J segment lost 4 bases and the V segment lost 5 bases, leaving 6 bases of the junction unmatched. There are 14 residues in the CDR3. Per the germline V gene, CDR1 is MNHEY and CDR2 is SVGAGI.

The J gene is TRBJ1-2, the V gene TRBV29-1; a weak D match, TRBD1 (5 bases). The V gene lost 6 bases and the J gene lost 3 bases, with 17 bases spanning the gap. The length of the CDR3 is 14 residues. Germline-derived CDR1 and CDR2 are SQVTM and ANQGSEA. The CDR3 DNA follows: TGCAGCGTCCCTCGGTTCGGCAGGGACTATGGCTACACCTTC. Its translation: CSVPRFGRDYGYTF.

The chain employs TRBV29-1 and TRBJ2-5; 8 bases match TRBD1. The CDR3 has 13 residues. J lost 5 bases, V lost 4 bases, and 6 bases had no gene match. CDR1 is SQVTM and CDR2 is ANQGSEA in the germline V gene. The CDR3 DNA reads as TGCAGCGTTGTTCAGGGGGCTCGGGAGACCCAGTACTTC. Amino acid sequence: CSVVQGARETQYF. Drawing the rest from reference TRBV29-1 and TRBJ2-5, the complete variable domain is SAVISQKPSRDICQRGTSLTIQCQVDSQVTMMFWYRQQPGQSLTLIATANQGSEATYESGFVIDKFPISRPNLTFSTLTVSNMSPEDSSIYLCSVVQGARETQYFGPGTRLLVL.

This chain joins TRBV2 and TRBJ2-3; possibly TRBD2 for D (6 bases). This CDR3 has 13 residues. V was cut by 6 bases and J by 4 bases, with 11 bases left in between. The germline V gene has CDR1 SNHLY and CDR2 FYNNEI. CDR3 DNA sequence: TGTGCCAGCAGCGCACAGCGGGCAGATACGCAGTATTTT. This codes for CASSAQRADTQYF.

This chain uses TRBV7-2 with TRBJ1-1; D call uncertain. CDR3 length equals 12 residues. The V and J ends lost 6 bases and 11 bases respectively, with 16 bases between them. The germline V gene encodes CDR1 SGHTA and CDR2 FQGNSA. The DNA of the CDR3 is TGTGCCAGCAGACTTGACCCGGAGGCGGCTTTCTTT. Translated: CASRLDPEAAFF. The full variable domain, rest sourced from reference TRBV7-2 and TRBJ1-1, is GAGVSQSPSNKVTEKGKDVELRCDPISGHTALYWYRQSLGQGLEFLIYFQGNSAPDKSGLPSDRFSAERTGGSVSTLTIQRTQQEDSAVYLCASRLDPEAAFFGQGTRLTVV.

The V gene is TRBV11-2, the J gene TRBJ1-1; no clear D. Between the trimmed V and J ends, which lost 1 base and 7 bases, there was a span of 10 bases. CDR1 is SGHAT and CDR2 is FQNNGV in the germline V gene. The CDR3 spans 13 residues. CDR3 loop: CASSLGSRSEAFF. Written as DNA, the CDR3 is TGTGCCAGCAGCTTAGGGTCCCGGAGTGAAGCTTTCTTT.

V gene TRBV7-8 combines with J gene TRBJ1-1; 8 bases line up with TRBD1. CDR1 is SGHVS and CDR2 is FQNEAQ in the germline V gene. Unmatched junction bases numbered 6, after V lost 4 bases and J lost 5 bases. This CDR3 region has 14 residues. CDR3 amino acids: CASSSQGARTEAFF. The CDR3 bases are TGTGCCAGCAGCTCCCAGGGGGCGCGGACTGAAGCTTTCTTT.

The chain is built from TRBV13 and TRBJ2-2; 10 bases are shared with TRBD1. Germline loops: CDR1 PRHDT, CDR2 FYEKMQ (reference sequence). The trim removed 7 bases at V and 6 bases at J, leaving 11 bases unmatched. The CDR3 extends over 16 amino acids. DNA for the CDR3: TGTGCCAGCACCCTCCGGATGACAGGGGGCTCCGGGGAGCTGTTTTTT. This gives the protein CASTLRMTGGSGELFF.

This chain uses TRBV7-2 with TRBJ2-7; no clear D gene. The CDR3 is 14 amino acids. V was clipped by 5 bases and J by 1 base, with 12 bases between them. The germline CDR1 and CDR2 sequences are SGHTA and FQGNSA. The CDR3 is CASSPAAISYEQYF. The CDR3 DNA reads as TGTGCCAGCAGCCCGGCGGCCATTTCCTACGAGCAGTACTTC.